This T cell receptor beta chain was recorded in a study of metastatic and nonmetastatic thyroid tumors. Study information: It was across blood and tumor or nodule tissue from malignant and benign thyroid patients that repertoires were compared.

Germline V CDR1 and CDR2: DFQATT, SNEGSKA (reference sequence). Trimming shortened V by 6 bases and J by 8 bases, and 11 bases separated the two germline ends. This CDR3 has 11 amino acids. Ahead of thyroid surgery, no patient had received treatment of any kind. From the PCR reads, TCRdb re-called clones with MiXCR. The table records tens of thousands of clones, 30% of them present only once. This clone was seen repeatedly, ten times or more. The sequencing sample was made of blood. The chain joins TRBV20-1 to TRBJ2-1; D gene ambiguous. This clonotype was sampled from a female donor with papillary thyroid cancer or a benign thyroid nodule (not recorded which). Some clones in this sample may be carry-over from other donors' samples. The CDR3 nucleotides are TGCAGTGCCGACTTACTTTATGAGCAGTTCTTC. It codes for CSADLLYEQFF.